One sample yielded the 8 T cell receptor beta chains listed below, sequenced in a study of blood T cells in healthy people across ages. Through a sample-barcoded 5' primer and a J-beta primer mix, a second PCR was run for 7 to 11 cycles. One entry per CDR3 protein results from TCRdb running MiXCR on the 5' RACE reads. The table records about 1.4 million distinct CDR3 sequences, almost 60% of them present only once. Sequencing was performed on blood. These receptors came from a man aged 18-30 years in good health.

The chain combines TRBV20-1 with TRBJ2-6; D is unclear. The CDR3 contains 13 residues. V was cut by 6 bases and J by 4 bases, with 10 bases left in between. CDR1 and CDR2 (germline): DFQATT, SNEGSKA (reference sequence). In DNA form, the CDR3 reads TGCAGTGCCCCCTTTTCCGGGGCCAACGTCCTGACTTTC. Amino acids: CSAPFSGANVLTF.

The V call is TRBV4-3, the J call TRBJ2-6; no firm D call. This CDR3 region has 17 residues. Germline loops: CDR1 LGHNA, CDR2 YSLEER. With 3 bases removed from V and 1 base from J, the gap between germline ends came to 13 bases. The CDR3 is CASSQSTRGSGANVLTF. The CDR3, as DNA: TGCGCCAGCAGCCAGAGTACCCGAGGATCTGGGGCCAACGTCCTGACTTTC.

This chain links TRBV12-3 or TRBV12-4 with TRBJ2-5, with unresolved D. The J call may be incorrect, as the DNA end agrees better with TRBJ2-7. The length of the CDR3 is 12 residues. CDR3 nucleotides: TGTGCCAGCAGTTTCTTAAGGAACGAGCAGTACTTC. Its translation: CASSFLRNEQYF.

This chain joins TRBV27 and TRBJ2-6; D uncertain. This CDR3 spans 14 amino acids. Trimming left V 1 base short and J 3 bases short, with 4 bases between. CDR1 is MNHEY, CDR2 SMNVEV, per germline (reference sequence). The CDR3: CASSLYGGANVLTF. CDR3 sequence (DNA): TGTGCCAGCAGTTTATACGGTGGGGCCAACGTCCTGACTTTC.

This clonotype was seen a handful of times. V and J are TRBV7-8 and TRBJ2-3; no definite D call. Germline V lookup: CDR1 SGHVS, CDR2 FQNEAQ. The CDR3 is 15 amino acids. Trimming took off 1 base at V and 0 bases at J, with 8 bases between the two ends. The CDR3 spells CASSLELISTDTQYF. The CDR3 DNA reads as TGTGCCAGCAGCTTAGAGTTAATAAGCACAGATACGCAGTATTTT.

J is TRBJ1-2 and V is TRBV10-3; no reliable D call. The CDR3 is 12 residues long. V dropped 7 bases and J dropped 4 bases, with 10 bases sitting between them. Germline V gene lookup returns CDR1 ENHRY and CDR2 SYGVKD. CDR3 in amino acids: CAIKLRLYGYTF. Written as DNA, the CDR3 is TGTGCCATCAAGCTCCGCCTCTATGGCTACACCTTC.

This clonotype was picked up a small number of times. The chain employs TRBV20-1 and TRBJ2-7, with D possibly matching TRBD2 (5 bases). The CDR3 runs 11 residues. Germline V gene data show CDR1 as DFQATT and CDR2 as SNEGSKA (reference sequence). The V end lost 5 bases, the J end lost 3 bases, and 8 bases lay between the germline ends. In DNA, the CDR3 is TGCAGTGCTGGGAGCGGCTACGAGCAGTACTTC. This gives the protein CSAGSGYEQYF.

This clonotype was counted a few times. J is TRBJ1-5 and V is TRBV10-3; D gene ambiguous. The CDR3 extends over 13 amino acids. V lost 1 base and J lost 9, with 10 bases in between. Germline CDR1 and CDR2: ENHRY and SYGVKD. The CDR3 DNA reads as TGTGCCATCAGTGAGTTTAACAGCCCGCCCCAGCATTTT. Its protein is CAISEFNSPPQHF.